This is a list of T cell receptor beta chains from one sample in a study of beta chain features in type 1 diabetes. Sequencing was performed with immunoSEQ multiplex PCR; in TCRdb, only in-frame clones are kept and a portion is missing. The data show 600,000 to 700,000 clones, around an eighth seen once. Sample: naive CD4+ T cells from blood. Source of these receptors: a young man with type 1 diabetes. Each CDR3 is given with its conserved first and last residue. Each record gives: J gene, V gene, D gene, clone size, CDR3 DNA, CDR3 protein. D genes are given only for firm matches. Not every row has a clone size; where given, it reads once, few, many or a size class.

TRBJ1-6,TRBV10-2,-,-,TGCGCCAGCAGTGGCGGGGTGGCCAATTCACCCCTCCACTTT,CASSGGVANSPLHF
TRBJ2-2,TRBV2,-,-,TGTGCCAACTCCAGGGAGGAGAGCACCGGGGAGCTGTTTTTT,CANSREESTGELFF
TRBJ2-7,TRBV18,-,-,TGTGCCAGCTCTCCACAGGGCCGTGCCTACGAGCAGTACTTC,CASSPQGRAYEQYF
TRBJ1-2,TRBV7-2,-,few,TGTGCCAGCAGCAAATCAGGTCACTATGGCTACACCTTC,CASSKSGHYGYTF
TRBJ2-2,TRBV7-9,TRBD2,few,TGTGCCAGCAGCTTTAGCGGGGGCCAGAACGTGGGAACCGGGGAGCTGTTTTTT,CASSFSGGQNVGTGELFF
TRBJ1-4,TRBV6-5,TRBD1,few,TGTGCCAGCAGTTACACCGACAGGGTAGTTGAAAAACTGTTTTTT,CASSYTDRVVEKLFF
TRBJ2-7,TRBV30,TRBD1,few,TGTGCCTGGAGTACAGGGGGCGAGCAGTACTTC,CAWSTGGEQYF
TRBJ2-1,TRBV27,TRBD1,few,TGTGCCAGCAGTTCACCCCCGGGACAGCCGTTCTTC,CASSSPPGQPFF
TRBJ1-3,TRBV29-1,-,few,TGCGGGGGACGGTTCTCTGGAAACACCATATATTTT,CGGRFSGNTIYF
TRBJ2-3,TRBV15,TRBD2,-,TGTGCCACCAGCAGAGATATCCTAGCGGGGTTCACAGATACGCAGTATTTT,CATSRDILAGFTDTQYF
TRBJ2-1,TRBV7-2,-,few,TGTGCCAGCAGCATGGGTCAGGCTGAGGGTGAGCAGTTCTTC,CASSMGQAEGEQFF
TRBJ2-3,TRBV2,TRBD2,few,TGTGCCAGCAGATTTATGACTAGCGGGGGGGCCACAGATACGCAGTATTTT,CASRFMTSGGATDTQYF
TRBJ2-3,TRBV6-5,TRBD1,few,TGTGCCAGCAGTTACTACCAGGGGGCTGGTGGAGATACGCAGTATTTT,CASSYYQGAGGDTQYF
TRBJ2-7,TRBV4-3,-,few,TGCGCCAGCAGCCAAGGCCTAGACGACGAGCAGTACTTC,CASSQGLDDEQYF
TRBJ1-3,TRBV5-6,TRBD1,-,TGTGCCAGCACCCGACAGGGCCAGGGAAACACCATATATTTT,CASTRQGQGNTIYF
TRBJ1-1,TRBV7-9,-,-,TGTGCCAGCAGCTTAGGAGCCGGGTACGGGACTGAAGCTTTCTTT,CASSLGAGYGTEAFF
TRBJ2-7,TRBV25-1,TRBD1,few,TGTGCCACCACAGGGGCCGACGAGCAGTACTTC,CATTGADEQYF
TRBJ2-4,TRBV6-6,-,few,TGTGCCAGCAGCCAGGACAGCCGAAACATTCAGTACTTC,CASSQDSRNIQYF
TRBJ2-4,TRBV19,-,few,TGTGCCAGTAGACTACAGGGCCCCAAAAACATTCAGTACTTC,CASRLQGPKNIQYF
TRBJ2-7,TRBV7-2,-,few,TGTGCCAGCAGATATGACAGTTCCTACGAGCAGTACTTC,CASRYDSSYEQYF
TRBJ2-1,TRBV27,-,few,TGTGCCAGCAGTTCCCCTCTTTACAATGAGCAGTTCTTC,CASSSPLYNEQFF
TRBJ1-1,TRBV29-1,TRBD1,few,TGCAGCGGCAGACAGGGTGTGAACACTGAAGCTTTCTTT,CSGRQGVNTEAFF
TRBJ1-1,TRBV25-1,TRBD1,-,TGTGCCAGCAGTGAGAGAACCGGGACAGGAGCTTTCTTT,CASSERTGTGAFF
TRBJ2-1,TRBV7-6,-,-,TGTGCCAGCAGCTTAGAAGTTGGTCAGAGCTCCTACAATGAGCAGTTCTTC,CASSLEVGQSSYNEQFF
TRBJ2-7,TRBV7-2,-,-,TGTGCCAGCAGCTTAATTCCCTACGAGCAGTACTTC,CASSLIPYEQYF
TRBJ2-1,TRBV7-2,-,-,TGTGCCAGCAGCACCAGGGGGAGCGGGGGACCCTACAATGAGCAGTTCTTC,CASSTRGSGGPYNEQFF
TRBJ2-5,TRBV18,-,few,TGTGCCAGCTCACCACCCCGGGCCTCCCAAGAGACCCAGTACTTC,CASSPPRASQETQYF
TRBJ2-7,TRBV29-1,TRBD1,few,TGCAGCGTTTCGGGACAGCTCTACGAGCAGTACTTC,CSVSGQLYEQYF
TRBJ2-3,TRBV5-4,TRBD2,few,TGTGCCAGCAGCTACTCGGGGACTAGCAGCCGGATAACTAGCACAGATACGCAGTATTTT,CASSYSGTSSRITSTDTQYF
TRBJ2-3,TRBV30,-,-,TGTGCCTGGGATCGGTTTGGGGGCACAGATACGCAGTATTTT,CAWDRFGGTDTQYF
TRBJ2-3,TRBV4-1,TRBD1,-,TGCGCCAGCAGCCAAGGCTTGACAGGGACAGATACGCAGTATTTT,CASSQGLTGTDTQYF
TRBJ2-2,TRBV7-2,-,-,TGTGCCAGCAACTACGGACAGCTCACCGGGGAGCTGTTTTTT,CASNYGQLTGELFF
TRBJ1-2,TRBV19,TRBD1,few,TGTGCCAGTAGGCCGGGACAGGGTCGAAATGGCTACACCTTC,CASRPGQGRNGYTF
TRBJ1-6,TRBV10-3,-,few,TGTGCCATCAGTGACCAGCCTATATTCACCCCTCTCCACTTT,CAISDQPIFTPLHF
TRBJ2-1,TRBV5-6,-,few,TGTGCCAGCAGCTTCCGAGCCCGGAATGAGCAGTTCTTC,CASSFRARNEQFF
TRBJ1-3,TRBV30,-,-,TGTGCCTCCACGGAGCTGGCTGGAAACACCATATATTTT,CASTELAGNTIYF
TRBJ2-3,TRBV19,TRBD2,few,TGTGCCAGTACGGAGCGGGGAGAAGTCGCAGATACGCAGTATTTT,CASTERGEVADTQYF
TRBJ2-7,TRBV5-4,TRBD1,-,TGTGCCAGCAGCTTGGCTCTCGGGACAGGGCCCGAGCAGTACTTC,CASSLALGTGPEQYF
TRBJ1-1,TRBV14,TRBD1,-,TGTGCCAGCAGCCAAGCGTACAGGGGCGCTGAAGCTTTCTTT,CASSQAYRGAEAFF
TRBJ2-1,TRBV19,-,few,TGTGCCAGTAGTGGGCAGGGAATAGAAGGGGACTACAATGAGCAGTTCTTC,CASSGQGIEGDYNEQFF
TRBJ1-5,TRBV30,-,few,TGTGCCTGGAGCGCGCCGCCGGGAGGGTATCAGCCCCAGCATTTT,CAWSAPPGGYQPQHF
TRBJ1-4,TRBV5-1,TRBD1,few,TGCGCCAGCAGCCTGGACAGGGGGCTTGAAAAACTGTTTTTT,CASSLDRGLEKLFF
TRBJ1-6,TRBV30,-,-,TGTGCCTGGAGTTTCTCGGGTGCGGGGATTTCACCCCTCCACTTT,CAWSFSGAGISPLHF
TRBJ2-7,TRBV2,TRBD1,-,TGTGCCAGCCGAAGGACAGGGGAACATACCTACGAGCAGTACTTC,CASRRTGEHTYEQYF
TRBJ2-2,TRBV5-6,-,-,TGTGCCAGCAGCTTGGTGGCAGCCTTTCCTGCGAACACCGGGGAGCTGTTTTTT,CASSLVAAFPANTGELFF
TRBJ2-5,TRBV7-2,-,-,TGTGCCAGCAGCTCACGAGGGGAGACCGAGACCCAGTACTTC,CASSSRGETETQYF
TRBJ1-6,TRBV7-2,TRBD1,-,TGTGCCAGCAGCCCGCGACAGGGAGGCAATTCACCCCTCCACTTT,CASSPRQGGNSPLHF
TRBJ2-5,TRBV9,TRBD1,-,TGTGCCAGCAGCCCCCGGGACAGGGGGTGGGAGACCCAGTACTTC,CASSPRDRGWETQYF
TRBJ1-4,TRBV6-1,-,-,TGTGCCAGCAGTGAAAGAACCCGAAATGAAAAACTGTTTTTT,CASSERTRNEKLFF
TRBJ2-2,TRBV2,-,-,TGTGCCAGCAGCGCCAGGGACGGGGAGCTGTTTTTT,CASSARDGELFF
TRBJ1-2,TRBV6-1,-,-,TGTGCCAGCAGTACTTCAGGGGTTAACTATGGCTACACCTTC,CASSTSGVNYGYTF
TRBJ1-2,TRBV9,-,few,TGTGCCAGCAGCGGAAGGACCCTCCCCGGGGGCTACACCTTC,CASSGRTLPGGYTF
TRBJ2-7,TRBV19,TRBD1,-,TGTGCCAGTAGTATAGAGGGACAGGGGACCTACGAGCAGTACTTC,CASSIEGQGTYEQYF